This T cell receptor beta chain appears in the sequencing data of a study of cytomegalovirus exposure and HLA in healthy donors. Study-wide background: Of all 400 or so donors who were genotyped, about 80% belonged to the Caucasian-associated ancestry cluster.

The CDR3 runs 15 residues. V lost 2 bases to trimming and J lost 1 base, with 12 bases between them. Germline loops: CDR1 SGHRS, CDR2 YFSETQ. Study findings and constraints: An ancestry cluster, one associated with Asian ancestry, reportedly showed fewer N-insertions than the 666-donor mean in a later analysis. Later examination showed HLA-associated TCR beta chains had greater clonal expansion than equally common others.

This clone came up once. Its antigen is still unknown. The PCR was carried out with 60 Vbeta primers and 13 Jbeta primers. Produced via immunoSEQ multiplex PCR; TCRdb's table is partial and in-frame only. This sample yields 100,000 to 150,000 clones, of which roughly 80% are seen a single time; roughly 1.2% belongs to the top ten. V and J are TRBV5-1 and TRBJ1-2; D unresolved. The sample was PBMCs. The TCR was taken from a girl aged 2-10 years in good health and CMV-seronegative. The CDR3 is CASSFAGDLNYGYTF. For the CDR3, the DNA is TGCGCCAGCAGCTTTGCCGGAGATCTTAACTATGGCTACACCTTC. The complete variable domain, with remaining parts taken from reference TRBV5-1 and TRBJ1-2, reads KAGVTQTPRYLIKTRGQQVTLSCSPISGHRSVSWYQQTPGQGLQFLFEYFSETQRNKGNFPGRFSGRQFSNSRSEMNVSTLELGDSALYLCASSFAGDLNYGYTFGSGTRLTVV.